This T cell receptor (beta chain) was recovered during a study of shared clonotypes between healthy human individuals. Profiling relied on immunoSEQ multiplex PCR, and the TCRdb table lists in-frame clones only, not all of them. The sample contains 2 million to 3 million clones, 93% of which appear only once. The CDR3 is made up of 15 amino acids. From germline, CDR1 is SGDLS and CDR2 YYNGEE. V dropped 0 bases and J dropped 2 bases, with 8 bases sitting between them. Worth noting for this clone: The sample has other DNA sequences that encode this CDR3 too.

This TCR came from a man younger than 30 in good health. Some clones in this sample may be carry-over from other donors' samples. The chain has TRBV9 and TRBJ2-2; unclear D gene. Sequencing was carried out using naive CD4+ T cells from PBMCs. Regarding subset: CD45RA+ positively selected. For the CDR3, the DNA is TGTGCCAGCAGCGTAGCTACGGGTAACACCGGGGAGCTGTTTTTT. Its protein is CASSVATGNTGELFF.